There are many counts of the clone carrying this T cell receptor (beta chain). Its antigen is not known. Unique molecular identifiers were used in preparing the TCRbeta library. MiXCR, applied by TCRdb to the PCR reads, yields one record per CDR3 protein. The sample lists more than 85,000 distinct CDR3 sequences, 4.5% to 7.5% occurring once. V lost 3 bases and J 5 bases, leaving 11 bases between the germline ends. Germline loops: CDR1 MDHEN, CDR2 SYDVKM. This CDR3 has 14 residues. The data are from a study of T-cell reconstitution after alpha-beta-depleted transplantation in children. Study conclusions and caveats: As was reported, about two months after transplant, alpha-beta T cells came from several hundred expanded graft clones. The main origin of T-cell counts and diversity one year after transplant was newly produced T cells. Surviving recipient T cells and thymic progenitors accounted for the high day-60 TCRbeta diversity observed in some patients.

Sequencing was performed on PBMCs, mostly from graft donor cells, taken 60 days after TCRalphabeta/CD19-depleted stem cell transplant. This TCR was sampled from a female patient between 2 and 15 years old who had a stem cell transplant for Fanconi anemia, so the T cells may come from the graft donor. The genes are TRBV28 and TRBJ1-5; no firm D call. The CDR3 DNA follows: TGTGCCAGCAGTTTCTTAGGGTTATATCAGCCCCAGCATTTT. Residues: CASSFLGLYQPQHF.